This T cell receptor (beta chain) was recovered during a study of PD-1 blockade in classical Hodgkin lymphoma. The CDR3 has 15 amino acids. Germline V CDR1 and CDR2: LNHNV, YYDKDF (reference sequence). The V end lost 3 bases, the J end lost 3 bases, and 15 bases lay between the germline ends. Method: immunoSEQ multiplex PCR; TCRdb's copy keeps in-frame clones and lacks some. The data hold about 94,000 clones, with 89% observed a single time. Each patient's relapse followed autologous stem cell transplantation, and brentuximab vedotin exposure varied. Sequenced material: peripheral blood mononuclear cells (PBMCs), taken before the second cycle of nivolumab. This receptor was obtained from a human donor with classical Hodgkin lymphoma. V and J are TRBV15 and TRBJ2-7, with D perhaps TRBD2 (5 bases). The CDR3 coding sequence is TGTGCCACCAGCAGTTGGGCTAGCCGCGACTACGAGCAGTACTTC. Residues: CATSSWASRDYEQYF.